The next 7 T cell receptor beta chains were all read from a single sample in a study of T-cell memory formation after mild COVID-19. Each CDR3 protein is one row after TCRdb ran MiXCR on the 5' RACE reads. Among a few hundred thousand distinct CDR3 sequences, more than 20% were seen once, and the ten largest hold 21%. Sequenced input: PBMCs or a T cell subset sorted from them (not recorded which). The receptor source for this set is a man younger than 35 who had mild COVID-19 (a few samples of this study predate the infection). Cell type and time point are not known.

The rearrangement links TRBV27 to TRBJ1-6; TRBD1 might be the D (5 bases). V lost 4 bases to trimming and J lost 9 bases, with 13 bases between them. The germline V gene has CDR1 MNHEY and CDR2 SMNVEV (reference sequence). The CDR3 loop spans 14 amino acids. The CDR3 DNA follows: TGTGCCAGCAGTTCCGCCCCGACAGTTTCACCCCTCCACTTT. Translated, it gives CASSSAPTVSPLHF.

The table lists this clonotype with a few counts. CDR3 DNA: TGTGCCAGCAGTCTTCCCGGGTTTGGCTACACCTTC. Translating gives CASSLPGFGYTF. This chain joins TRBV12-3 or TRBV12-4 and TRBJ1-2, with unresolved D. The CDR3 extends over 12 amino acids. V lost 5 bases and J 7 bases, leaving 11 bases between the germline ends.

This clonotype was recorded a few times. The rearrangement joins TRBV7-2 to TRBJ2-4; either TRBD1 or TRBD2 may fit D (5 bases each). CDR1 and CDR2 (germline): SGHTA, FQGNSA. The V end lost 4 bases, the J end lost 6 bases, and 10 bases lay between the germline ends. The length of the CDR3 is 13 residues. DNA for the CDR3: TGTGCCAGCAGCTGGGACCCACCAAACATTCAGTACTTC. It specifies CASSWDPPNIQYF.

The genes are TRBV5-1 and TRBJ2-3; 14 bases fit TRBD2. CDR1 and CDR2 (germline): SGHRS, YFSETQ. The CDR3 is 15 residues long. Trimming took 4 bases from V and 9 from J; bases not matched to a gene: 7. Here the CDR3 reads CASSVGLAGGATQYF. The CDR3 DNA reads as TGCGCCAGCAGCGTCGGACTAGCGGGGGGCGCCACGCAGTATTTT.

The chain recombines TRBV18 with TRBJ2-2; D ambiguous. Germline loops: CDR1 KGHSH, CDR2 LQKENI. Trimming took 2 bases from V and 4 from J, leaving 5 bases between them. The length of the CDR3 is 13 residues. The CDR3 region is CASSPTVTGELFF. In nucleotides, the CDR3 is TGTGCCAGCTCACCAACAGTCACCGGGGAGCTGTTTTTT.

This clonotype has more than one count but fewer than ten. This chain uses TRBV7-9 with TRBJ1-2; 10 bases fit TRBD1. The CDR3 loop spans 13 amino acids. Looked up from germline, CDR1 is SEHNR and CDR2 is FQNEAQ (reference sequence). V shed 10 bases, J shed 1 base, and the junction held 3 bases outside the gene matches. For the CDR3, the DNA is TGTGCCACCCGGGACAGGGGTAACTATGGCTACACCTTC. Its translation: CATRDRGNYGYTF.

This clonotype was detected a few times. The V gene is TRBV6-1, the J gene TRBJ2-7; 7 nucleotides line up with TRBD2. Trimming at V came to 2 bases and at J to 7 bases, leaving 17 bases not matched to a gene. CDR1 and CDR2 (germline): MNHNS, SASEGT. The CDR3 is made up of 17 amino acids. In DNA, the CDR3 is TGTGCCAGCAGTGAACTTCAATGGGAGGGGAGGGCCTGGGAGCAGTACTTC. It codes for CASSELQWEGRAWEQYF.